The source of this TCR delta chain is a study of DNA immune sequencing with unique molecular identifiers (TCRdb year 2020). With regard to the full study: Immunomagnetic cell separation was used to enrich gammadelta T cells from buffy coats, and the genomic DNA of the enriched gammadelta T cells was sequenced. Fluorescence-activated cell sorting was used to enrich gammadelta T cells from the PBMC of 10 to 11 healthy people. To compare enriched with non-enriched material, approximately 99 ng of enriched gammadelta T-cell DNA and around 0.95 ug of non-enriched PBMC DNA were sequenced. The study developed and validated an ultrasensitive DNA-based TRD repertoire sequencing method using PCR-introduced unique molecular identifiers. The method was checked using synthetic reference molecules and blood samples from healthy people. All donors were healthy people, and more than nine of the donors were profiled using sorted gammadelta T cells from peripheral blood.

The method was multiplex PCR. A 32-plex assay, with primers for all 8 TRDV and 4 TRDJ genes spanning the CDR3, was used to amplify the genomic DNA. During about 3 cycles of barcoding PCR, a 12-nucleotide UMI was attached, and a second PCR using Illumina adapter primers followed. AMPure XP beads were used for library purification, and library quality was checked on a Fragment Analyzer with the HS NGS Fragment kit. Sequencing was run on an Illumina MiniSeq mid-output kit with approximately 20% PhiX and 150 cycles of paired-end reads. As for the authors' bioinformatics: MIGEC version 1.2.9 was used to process the reads, grouping the reads by UMI and building error-corrected consensus sequences. Modified VDJtools version 1.2.1 scripts and the tcR R package were used for post-processing. After TCRdb called clones again from the public reads with CATT, rows with identical DNA were merged. Here the V and J calls rest on TCRdb's processing, not on the authors' analysis. In this sample the table shows about 800 delta-chain clones, approximately 3% of which occur a single time. The ten most abundant clones make up 67% of the sample.

As regards this clone: This clone's antigen is unknown. This is likely an artifact of a read error, given a far larger clone one base away.

Results the study describes overall, beyond this receptor: Healthy donors differed in TRD repertoire diversity, and several donors were highly oligoclonal, meaning the top 5 clonotypes made up more than half of productive molecules. Among clonotypes in healthy donors, the most frequent TRD rearrangement was TRDV2 paired with TRDJ1. The primer-based approach is unable to detect novel TRD sequences that the primers do not target.

V ends up 5 bases short and J 10 bases short, with an unmatched junction base count of 28. CDR1 GEAIGNYY and CDR2 EKD were looked up in the germline V gene. From its cysteine to its phenylalanine, the CDR3 spans 20 amino acids. CDR3 DNA only is kept here, 60 bases in frame from base 1. The TCR was taken from a human donor in good health. The sequenced material came from gamma-delta T cells from PBMCs. Recombination joined TRDV2 with TRDJ1; the junction holds 12 bases that match TRDD3. The CDR3 region reads CACVTLTGGYLRGEPQVLIF. The DNA sequence is as follows: TGTGCCTGTGTCACATTAACTGGGGGATACTTAAGGGGGGAGCCCCAAGTACTCATCTTT.